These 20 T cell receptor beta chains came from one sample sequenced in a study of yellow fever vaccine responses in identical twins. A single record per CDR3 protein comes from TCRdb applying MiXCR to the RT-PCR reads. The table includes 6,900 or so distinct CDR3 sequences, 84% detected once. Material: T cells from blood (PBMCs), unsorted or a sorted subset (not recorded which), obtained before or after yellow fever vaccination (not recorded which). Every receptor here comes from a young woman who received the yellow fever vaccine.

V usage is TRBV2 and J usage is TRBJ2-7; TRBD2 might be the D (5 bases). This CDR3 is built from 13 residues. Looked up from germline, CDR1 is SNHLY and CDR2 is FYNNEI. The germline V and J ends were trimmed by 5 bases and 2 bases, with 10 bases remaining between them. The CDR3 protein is CASSNGIPYEQYF. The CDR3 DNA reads TGTGCCAGCAGTAACGGGATCCCCTACGAGCAGTACTTC.

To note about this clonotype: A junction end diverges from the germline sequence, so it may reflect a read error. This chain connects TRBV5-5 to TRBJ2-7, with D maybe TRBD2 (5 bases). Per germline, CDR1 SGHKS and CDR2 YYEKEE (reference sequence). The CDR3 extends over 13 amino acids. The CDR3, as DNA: TGTGCCAACAGCCCGCCGGGGTACCACGAGCAGTACTTC. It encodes CANSPPGYHEQYF.

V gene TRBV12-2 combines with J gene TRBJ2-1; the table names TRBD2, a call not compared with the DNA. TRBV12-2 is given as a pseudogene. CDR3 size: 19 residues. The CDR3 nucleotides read TGTGCAAGTCGCTTAGCGACTCCGACTAGCGGGAGTCCCTACAATGAGCAGTTCTTC. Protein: CASRLATPTSGSPYNEQFF.

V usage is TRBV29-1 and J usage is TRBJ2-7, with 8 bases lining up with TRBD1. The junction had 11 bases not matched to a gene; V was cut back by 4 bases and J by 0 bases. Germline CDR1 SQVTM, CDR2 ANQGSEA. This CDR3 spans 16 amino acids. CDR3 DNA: TGCAGCGTTGCAGGAAGGGGACAGGTCGCCTCCTACGAGCAGTACTTC. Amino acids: CSVAGRGQVASYEQYF.

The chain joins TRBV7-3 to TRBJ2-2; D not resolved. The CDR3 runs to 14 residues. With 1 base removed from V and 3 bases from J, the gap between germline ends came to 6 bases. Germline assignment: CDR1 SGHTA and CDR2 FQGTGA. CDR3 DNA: TGTGCCAGCAGCTTAAGGGGATACACCGGGGAGCTGTTTTTT. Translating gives CASSLRGYTGELFF.

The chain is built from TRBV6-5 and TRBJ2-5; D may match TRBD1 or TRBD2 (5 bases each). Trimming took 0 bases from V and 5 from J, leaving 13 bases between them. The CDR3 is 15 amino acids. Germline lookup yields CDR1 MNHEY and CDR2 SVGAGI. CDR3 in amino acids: CASSYSGALIETQYF. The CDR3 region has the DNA TGTGCCAGCAGTTACTCCGGGGCTCTGATTGAGACCCAGTACTTC.

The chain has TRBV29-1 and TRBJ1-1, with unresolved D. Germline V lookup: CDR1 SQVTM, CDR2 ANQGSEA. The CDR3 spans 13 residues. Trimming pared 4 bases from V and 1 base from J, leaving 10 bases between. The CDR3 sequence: CSVGYGQNTEAFF. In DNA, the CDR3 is TGCAGCGTTGGTTACGGGCAGAACACTGAAGCTTTCTTT.

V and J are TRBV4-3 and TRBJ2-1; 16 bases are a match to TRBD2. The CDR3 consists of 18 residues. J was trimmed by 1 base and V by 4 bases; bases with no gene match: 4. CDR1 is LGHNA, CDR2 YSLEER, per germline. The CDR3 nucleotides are TGCGCCAGCAGCCGGGGACTAGCGGGAGGGCCTTCCTACAATGAGCAGTTCTTC. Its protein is CASSRGLAGGPSYNEQFF.

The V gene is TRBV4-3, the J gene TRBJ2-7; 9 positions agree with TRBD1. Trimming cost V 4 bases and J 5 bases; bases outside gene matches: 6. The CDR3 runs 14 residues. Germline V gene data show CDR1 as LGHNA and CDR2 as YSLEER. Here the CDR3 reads CASSPWGQGHEQYF. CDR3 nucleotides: TGCGCCAGCAGCCCATGGGGACAGGGCCACGAGCAGTACTTC.

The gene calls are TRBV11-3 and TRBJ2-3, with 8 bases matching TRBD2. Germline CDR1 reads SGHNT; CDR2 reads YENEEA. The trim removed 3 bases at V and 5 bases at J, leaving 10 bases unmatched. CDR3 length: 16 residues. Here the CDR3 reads CASSLGNGGAVDTQYF. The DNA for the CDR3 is TGTGCCAGCAGCTTGGGTAACGGGGGGGCTGTAGATACGCAGTATTTT.

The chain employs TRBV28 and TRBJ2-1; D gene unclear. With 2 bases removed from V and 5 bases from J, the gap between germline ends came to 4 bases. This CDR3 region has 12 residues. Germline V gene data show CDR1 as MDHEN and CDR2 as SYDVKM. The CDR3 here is CASSLGNNEQFF. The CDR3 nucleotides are TGTGCCAGCAGTTTAGGGAACAATGAGCAGTTCTTC.

The CDR3 spells CASSHYNEQFF. CDR3 nucleotide sequence: TGTGCCAGCAGTCACTACAATGAGCAGTTCTTC. This chain joins TRBV7-6 and TRBJ2-1; no firm D call. CDR3 length: 11 amino acids. Trimming took off 6 bases at V and 3 bases at J, with 3 bases between the two ends. In germline, CDR1 is SGHVS, CDR2 FNYEAQ.

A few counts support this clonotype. CDR3 coding DNA: TGCGCCAGCAGCTTGGATTCTGGGGGCGATTCGCAAGAGACCCAGTACTTC. Translating it yields CASSLDSGGDSQETQYF. The chain joins TRBV5-1 to TRBJ2-5, with a weak D call TRBD1 (6 bases). CDR1 is SGHRS, CDR2 YFSETQ, per germline. CDR3 length equals 17 residues. V was cut by 0 bases and J by 2 bases, with 17 bases left in between.

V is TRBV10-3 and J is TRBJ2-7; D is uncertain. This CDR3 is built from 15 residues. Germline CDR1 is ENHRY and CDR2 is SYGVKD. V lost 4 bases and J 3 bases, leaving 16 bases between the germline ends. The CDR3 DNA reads TGTGCCATCAGTGCGGATATGACGACTTACTACGAGCAGTACTTC. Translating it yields CAISADMTTYYEQYF.

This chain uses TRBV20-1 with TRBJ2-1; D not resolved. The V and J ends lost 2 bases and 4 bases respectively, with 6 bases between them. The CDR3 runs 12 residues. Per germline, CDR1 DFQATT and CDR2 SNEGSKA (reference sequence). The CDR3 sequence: CSARTEYNEQFF. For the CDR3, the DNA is TGCAGTGCTAGAACAGAATACAATGAGCAGTTCTTC.

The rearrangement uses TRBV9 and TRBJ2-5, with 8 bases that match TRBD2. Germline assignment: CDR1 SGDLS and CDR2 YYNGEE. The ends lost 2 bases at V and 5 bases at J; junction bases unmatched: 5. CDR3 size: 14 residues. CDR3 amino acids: CASSVPGRDETQYF. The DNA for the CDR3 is TGTGCCAGCAGCGTGCCCGGGAGGGACGAGACCCAGTACTTC.

The DNA of the CDR3 is TGCGCCAGCAGGGAAACAGGGGAAGAGACCCAGTACTTC. As protein: CASRETGEETQYF. This chain uses TRBV10-2 with TRBJ2-5; 7 bases match TRBD1. Germline V CDR1 and CDR2: WSHSY, SAAADI. The junction had 4 bases not matched to a gene; V was cut back by 6 bases and J by 3 bases. The CDR3 consists of 13 residues.

CDR3 protein: CSVGTGWGHPQHF. CDR3 bases: TGCAGCGTGGGGACAGGGTGGGGTCATCCCCAGCATTTT. This chain links TRBV29-1 with TRBJ1-5; 9 nucleotides match TRBD1. CDR1 and CDR2 (germline): SQVTM, ANQGSEA. Trimming removed 6 bases from V and 10 bases from J; junction bases left unmatched: 10. The CDR3 runs 13 residues.

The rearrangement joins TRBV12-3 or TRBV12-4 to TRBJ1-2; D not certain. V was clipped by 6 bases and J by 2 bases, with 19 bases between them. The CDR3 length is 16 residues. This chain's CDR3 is CASSLEVVATNYGYTF. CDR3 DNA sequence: TGTGCCAGCAGCCTAGAGGTAGTCGCCACCAACTATGGCTACACCTTC.

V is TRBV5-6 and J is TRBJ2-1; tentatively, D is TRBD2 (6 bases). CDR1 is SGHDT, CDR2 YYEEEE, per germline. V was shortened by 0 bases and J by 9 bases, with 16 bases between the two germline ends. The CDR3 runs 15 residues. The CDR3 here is CASSLELALSGEQFF. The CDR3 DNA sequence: TGTGCCAGCAGCTTGGAACTAGCCTTGTCGGGTGAGCAGTTCTTC.